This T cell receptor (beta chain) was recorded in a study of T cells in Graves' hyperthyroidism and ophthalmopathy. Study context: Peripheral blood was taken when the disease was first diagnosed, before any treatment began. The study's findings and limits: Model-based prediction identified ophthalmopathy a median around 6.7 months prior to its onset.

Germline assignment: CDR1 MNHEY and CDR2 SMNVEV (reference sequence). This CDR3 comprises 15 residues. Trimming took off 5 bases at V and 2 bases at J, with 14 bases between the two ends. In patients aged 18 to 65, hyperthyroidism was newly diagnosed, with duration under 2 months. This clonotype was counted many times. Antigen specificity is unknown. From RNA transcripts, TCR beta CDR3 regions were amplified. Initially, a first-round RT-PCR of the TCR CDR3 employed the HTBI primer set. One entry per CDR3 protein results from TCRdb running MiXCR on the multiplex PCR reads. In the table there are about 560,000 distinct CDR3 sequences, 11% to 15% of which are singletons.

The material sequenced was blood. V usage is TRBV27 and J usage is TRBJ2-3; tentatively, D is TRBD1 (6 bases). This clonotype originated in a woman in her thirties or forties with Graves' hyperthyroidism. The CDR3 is CASSPQGRYTDTQYF. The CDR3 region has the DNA TGTGCCAGCAGTCCCCAGGGGCGCTACACAGATACGCAGTATTTT.